These 24 T cell receptor beta chains were sequenced from one sample in a study of T cell responses to AZD1222 COVID-19 vaccine listed by TCRdb under 2021. Libraries were made using the immunoSEQ multiplex PCR assay. Not all clones reach the TCRdb copy of this immuneACCESS table, which keeps in-frame sequences only. Checked studies attribute under half of the gap to unresolved V genes and leave the rest unexplained. This sample comprises roughly 120,000 clones, 85% to 95% of them detected only once. The ten largest clones represent roughly 1.5% of the sample. In the paper's terms, the time point label means: about 28 days (+/-7) after the second vaccine dose. The sequences come from peripheral blood, collected 28 days after the second AZD1222 dose. These receptor sequences come from an adult who received the AZD1222 COVID-19 vaccine.

V gene TRBV7-9 combines with J gene TRBJ1-2; D not resolved. This CDR3 is 15 amino acids long. Germline CDR1 and CDR2: SEHNR and FQNEAQ (reference sequence). Trimming left V 4 bases short and J 4 bases short, with 16 bases between. The CDR3 is CASSSRADILYGYTF. In DNA form, the CDR3 reads TGTGCCAGCAGCTCACGGGCCGACATCCTCTATGGCTACACCTTC. Supplemented by reference TRBV7-9 and TRBJ1-2, the full variable domain reads DTGVSQNPRHKITKRGQNVTFRCDPISEHNRLYWYRQTLGQGPEFLTYFQNEAQLEKSRLLSDRFSAERPKGSFSTLEIQRTEQGDSAMYLCASSSRADILYGYTFGSGTRLTVV.

V usage is TRBV19 and J usage is TRBJ2-1; D is undetermined. The CDR3 covers 11 residues. V lost 3 bases, J lost 7 bases, and 4 bases lay in between. Germline lookup yields CDR1 LNHDA and CDR2 SQIVND (reference sequence). CDR3: CASSIGNEQFF. The CDR3 DNA sequence: TGTGCCAGTAGTATTGGGAATGAGCAGTTCTTC.

This chain links TRBV5-1 with TRBJ2-1; D gene uncertain. With 2 bases removed from V and 9 bases from J, the gap between germline ends came to 15 bases. The CDR3 loop spans 14 amino acids. Per germline, CDR1 SGHRS and CDR2 YFSETQ. CDR3 bases: TGCGCCAGCAGCTTCTCCGGTACCACAATTGAGCAGTTCTTC. Its translation: CASSFSGTTIEQFF.

The rearrangement uses TRBV5-1 and TRBJ2-5, with D tentatively TRBD2 (6 bases). Looked up from germline, CDR1 is SGHRS and CDR2 is YFSETQ. V was pared by 4 bases and J by 4 bases, with 17 bases between. CDR3 length: 15 residues. This CDR3 reads CASSPRAEGGETQYF. For the CDR3, the DNA is TGCGCCAGCAGCCCGAGGGCGGAGGGAGGAGAGACCCAGTACTTC. Full variable domain (remainder filled in from reference TRBV5-1 and TRBJ2-5): KAGVTQTPRYLIKTRGQQVTLSCSPISGHRSVSWYQQTPGQGLQFLFEYFSETQRNKGNFPGRFSGRQFSNSRSEMNVSTLELGDSALYLCASSPRAEGGETQYFGPGTRLLVL.

The chain combines TRBV7-9 with TRBJ2-3; perhaps TRBD2 as D (5 bases). Trimming took off 5 bases at V and 2 bases at J, with 8 bases between the two ends. This CDR3 spans 13 amino acids. In germline, CDR1 is SEHNR, CDR2 FQNEAQ (reference sequence). The DNA of the CDR3 is TGTGCCAGCAGCGGGCTAGCCACAGATACGCAGTATTTT. Residues: CASSGLATDTQYF. The entire variable domain, with the rest obtained from reference TRBV7-9 and TRBJ2-3, is as follows: DTGVSQNPRHKITKRGQNVTFRCDPISEHNRLYWYRQTLGQGPEFLTYFQNEAQLEKSRLLSDRFSAERPKGSFSTLEIQRTEQGDSAMYLCASSGLATDTQYFGPGTRLTVL.

The chain recombines TRBV15 with TRBJ1-5; 9 bases are a match to TRBD1. Germline V CDR1 and CDR2: LNHNV, YYDKDF (reference sequence). V shed 4 bases, J shed 6 bases, and the junction held 4 bases outside the gene matches. This CDR3 is 14 amino acids long. The CDR3 DNA is TGTGCCACCAGCAACGACAGGGGGAGTCAGCCCCAGCATTTT. This translates into CATSNDRGSQPQHF.

This clone was observed once. The J gene is TRBJ2-7, the V gene TRBV6-5, with D perhaps assigned TRBD1 or TRBD2 (6 bases each). The ends were cut back, 6 bases at V and 0 bases at J, with 12 bases in the middle. The CDR3 extends over 14 amino acids. Germline-derived CDR1 and CDR2 are MNHEY and SVGAGI. The CDR3 nucleotides are TGTGCCAGCAGGTCGCCGGGGGCCTCCTACGAGCAGTACTTC. Amino acid sequence: CASRSPGASYEQYF.

The chain has TRBV6-5 and TRBJ2-3; TRBD2 is a possible D gene (6 bases). Germline loops: CDR1 MNHEY, CDR2 SVGAGI. V lost 7 bases to trimming and J lost 8 bases, with 13 bases between them. There are 12 residues in the CDR3. CDR3 DNA: TGTGCCAGCACCCCCAGGAGGGGTACGCAGTATTTT. This sequence encodes CASTPRRGTQYF.

The chain recombines TRBV10-3 with TRBJ1-4; D is ambiguous. V lost 6 bases and J 10 bases, leaving 15 bases between the germline ends. The CDR3 runs 13 residues. Germline lookup yields CDR1 ENHRY and CDR2 SYGVKD. The CDR3 DNA is TGTGCCATCAGCGACCCACCCCGTGGAAAACTGTTTTTT. It translates to CAISDPPRGKLFF.

This sequence joins TRBV12-3 or TRBV12-4 and TRBJ2-7; a weak D match, TRBD1 (6 bases). Trimming pared 5 bases from V and 3 bases from J, leaving 8 bases between. This CDR3 comprises 12 residues. CDR3: CASSPQGYEQYF. CDR3 nucleotide sequence: TGTGCCAGCAGTCCACAGGGCTACGAGCAGTACTTC.

The chain links TRBV28 to TRBJ2-7, with TRBD2 as a possible D gene (7 bases). Trimming removed 8 bases from V and 3 bases from J, with 14 bases in between. CDR1 is MDHEN and CDR2 is SYDVKM in the germline V gene. The CDR3 has 13 residues. The CDR3 DNA sequence: TGTGCCAGCTTGGGGGGGCCCCACTACGAGCAGTACTTC. Protein sequence: CASLGGPHYEQYF.

The rearrangement uses TRBV28 and TRBJ2-7, with D perhaps matching TRBD2 (6 bases). CDR1 and CDR2 from the germline V gene are MDHEN and SYDVKM. The CDR3 loop spans 12 amino acids. The ends were cut back, 0 bases at V and 7 bases at J, with 7 bases in the middle. The DNA of the CDR3 is TGTGCCAGCAGTTTATGGGGGAGGGAGCAGTACTTC. This translates into CASSLWGREQYF. Full variable domain (outside the CDR3, taken from reference TRBV28 and TRBJ2-7): DVKVTQSSRYLVKRTGEKVFLECVQDMDHENMFWYRQDPGLGLRLIYFSYDVKMKEKGDIPEGYSVSREKKERFSLILESASTNQTSMYLCASSLWGREQYFGPGTRLTVT.

This chain links TRBV3-1 (or the pseudogene TRBV3-2) with TRBJ1-1; the D gene is possibly TRBD1 (5 bases). Per germline, CDR1 LGHDT and CDR2 YNNKEL (reference sequence). This CDR3 spans 12 amino acids. V was trimmed by 6 bases and J by 5 bases, leaving 10 bases between them. CDR3 residues: CASRQAGTEAFF. The CDR3 bases are TGTGCCAGCAGACAGGCGGGGACTGAAGCTTTCTTT.

CDR3 in amino acids: CAWGSGNTIYF. In DNA, the CDR3 is TGTGCCTGGGGCTCTGGAAACACCATATATTTT. The chain carries TRBV30 and TRBJ1-3; D is uncertain. The CDR3 spans 11 residues. Trimming shortened V by 5 bases and J by 0 bases, and 2 bases separated the two germline ends. CDR1 is GTSNPN and CDR2 is SVGIG in the germline V gene (reference sequence).

The chain couples TRBV5-1 to TRBJ2-5, with 10 bases fitting TRBD2. Unmatched junction bases numbered 7, after V lost 0 bases and J lost 2 bases. This CDR3 is built from 17 residues. Germline V lookup: CDR1 SGHRS, CDR2 YFSETQ. The DNA for the CDR3 is TGCGCCAGCAGCTTGGGTCTTAGCGGGAGGTCACAAGAGACCCAGTACTTC. Translating gives CASSLGLSGRSQETQYF.

This clone was recorded only once. This CDR3 is CASSVRTGDNSPLHF. The CDR3 DNA sequence: TGTGCCAGCAGTGTAAGGACAGGTGATAATTCACCCCTCCACTTT. V and J are TRBV2 and TRBJ1-6; 7 nucleotides match TRBD1. This CDR3 comprises 15 residues. Unmatched junction bases numbered 5, after V lost 4 bases and J lost 5 bases. Looked up from germline, CDR1 is SNHLY and CDR2 is FYNNEI.

This clone appeared once. The chain couples TRBV27 to TRBJ1-6; no clear D. Trimming took 8 bases from V and 3 from J, leaving 17 bases between them. Germline assignment: CDR1 MNHEY and CDR2 SMNVEV (reference sequence). This CDR3 region has 16 residues. Written as DNA, the CDR3 is TGTGCCAGCCGCCCCCTCGACGGTAACTATAATTCACCCCTCCACTTT. This gives the protein CASRPLDGNYNSPLHF.

The CDR3 region is CASSPSGANYGYTF. The DNA for the CDR3 is TGTGCCAGCAGCCCGTCGGGCGCTAACTATGGCTACACCTTC. The chain links TRBV7-3 to TRBJ1-2; D gene unclear. This CDR3 region has 14 residues. V was pared by 5 bases and J by 0 bases, with 10 bases between. Germline V gene sequence: CDR1 SGHTA, CDR2 FQGTGA.

V gene TRBV28 combines with J gene TRBJ1-4; TRBD1 might be the D (5 bases). Looked up from germline, CDR1 is MDHEN and CDR2 is SYDVKM. CDR3 length equals 15 residues. V lost 4 bases and J lost 11, with 20 bases in between. The CDR3, as DNA: TGTGCCAGCAGTTCACCGTTCTGGGACGCTTGGAAACTGTTTTTT. Translated, it gives CASSSPFWDAWKLFF.

This chain uses TRBV27 with TRBJ1-1, with a possible D match to TRBD1 (6 bases). The ends were cut back, 3 bases at V and 8 bases at J, with 13 bases in the middle. This CDR3 is 13 amino acids long. Germline V lookup: CDR1 MNHEY, CDR2 SMNVEV (reference sequence). The CDR3 DNA follows: TGTGCCAGCAGTTTCCCAGGACAGAGAGAAGCTTTCTTT. Translating gives CASSFPGQREAFF.

The chain is built from TRBV6-6 and TRBJ2-3, with 8 bases aligning to TRBD1. The CDR3 runs to 14 residues. The junction had 7 bases not matched to a gene; V was cut back by 7 bases and J by 4 bases. CDR1 MNHNY and CDR2 SVGAGI come from the germline V gene (reference sequence). CDR3 nucleotides: TGTGCCAGCACCCCGGACAGGGTCTCAGATACGCAGTATTTT. Amino acid sequence: CASTPDRVSDTQYF.

The chain joins TRBV28 to TRBJ2-3; no definite D call. CDR3 length: 12 amino acids. Deletions cut 3 bases from V and 0 bases from J, with 1 base between. Looked up from germline, CDR1 is MDHEN and CDR2 is SYDVKM. The CDR3: CASSFSTDTQYF. In nucleotides, the CDR3 is TGTGCCAGCAGTTTTAGCACAGATACGCAGTATTTT.

V gene TRBV27 combines with J gene TRBJ1-1, with 7 bases identical to TRBD1. Unmatched junction bases numbered 11, after V lost 5 bases and J lost 5 bases. Germline loops: CDR1 MNHEY, CDR2 SMNVEV (reference sequence). The CDR3 is made up of 15 amino acids. CDR3 nucleotides: TGTGCCAGCAGTAGGGGGACAGCCCTTTTGACTGAAGCTTTCTTT. It specifies CASSRGTALLTEAFF.

The chain employs TRBV20-1 and TRBJ2-4, with D hard to call. Germline CDR1 DFQATT, CDR2 SNEGSKA (reference sequence). The V end was cut by 7 bases, the J end by 6 bases, with 10 bases between. The CDR3 runs to 11 residues. The CDR3 reads CSGLLGNIQYF. DNA for the CDR3: TGCAGTGGACTTCTTGGAAACATTCAGTACTTC.